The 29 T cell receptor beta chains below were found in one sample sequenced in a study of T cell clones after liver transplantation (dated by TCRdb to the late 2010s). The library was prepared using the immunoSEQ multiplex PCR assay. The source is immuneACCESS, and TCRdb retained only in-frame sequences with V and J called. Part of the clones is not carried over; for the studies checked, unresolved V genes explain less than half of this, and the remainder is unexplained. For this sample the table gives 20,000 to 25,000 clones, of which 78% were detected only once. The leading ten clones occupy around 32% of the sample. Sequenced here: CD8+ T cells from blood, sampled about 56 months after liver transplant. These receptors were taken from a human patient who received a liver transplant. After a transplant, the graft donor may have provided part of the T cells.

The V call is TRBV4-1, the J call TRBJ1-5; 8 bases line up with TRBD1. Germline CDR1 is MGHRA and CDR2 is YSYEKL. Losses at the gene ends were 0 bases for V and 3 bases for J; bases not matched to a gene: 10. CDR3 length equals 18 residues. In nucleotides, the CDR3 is TGCGCCAGCAGCCAAGATACGAGGCAGGGGGCCCACAATCAGCCCCAGCATTTT. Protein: CASSQDTRQGAHNQPQHF.

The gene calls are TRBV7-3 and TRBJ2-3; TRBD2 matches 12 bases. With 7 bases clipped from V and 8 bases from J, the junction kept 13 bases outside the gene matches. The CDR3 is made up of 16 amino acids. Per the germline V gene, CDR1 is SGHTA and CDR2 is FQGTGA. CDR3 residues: CASTLEASGGAGTQYF. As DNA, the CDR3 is TGTGCCAGCACCCTCGAGGCTAGCGGGGGGGCTGGTACGCAGTATTTT.

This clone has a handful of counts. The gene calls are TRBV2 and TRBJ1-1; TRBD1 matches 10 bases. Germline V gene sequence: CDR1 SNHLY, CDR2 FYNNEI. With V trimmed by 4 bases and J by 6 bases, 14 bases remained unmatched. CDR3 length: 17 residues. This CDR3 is CASSGTGGYPRMAEAFF. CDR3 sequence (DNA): TGTGCCAGCAGTGGGACAGGGGGGTACCCGCGAATGGCTGAAGCTTTCTTT.

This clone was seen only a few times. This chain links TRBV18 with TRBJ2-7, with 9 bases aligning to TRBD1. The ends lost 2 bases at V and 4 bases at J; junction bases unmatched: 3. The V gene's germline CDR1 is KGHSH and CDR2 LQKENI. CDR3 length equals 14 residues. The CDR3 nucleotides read TGTGCCAGCTCACCAGAACAGGGGGCTTACGAGCAGTACTTC. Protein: CASSPEQGAYEQYF.

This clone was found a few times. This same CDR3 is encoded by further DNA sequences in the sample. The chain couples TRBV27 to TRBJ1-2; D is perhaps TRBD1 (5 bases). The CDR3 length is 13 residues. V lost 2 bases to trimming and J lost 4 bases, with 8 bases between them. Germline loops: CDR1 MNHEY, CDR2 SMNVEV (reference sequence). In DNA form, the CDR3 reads TGTGCCAGCAGTTTAGGGGGTGGCTATGGCTACACCTTC. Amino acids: CASSLGGGYGYTF.

The CDR3: CASSYFRGSTGELFF. In DNA, the CDR3 is TGTGCCAGCAGTTACTTTCGGGGGTCCACCGGGGAGCTGTTTTTT. V usage is TRBV6-5 and J usage is TRBJ2-2; a weak D match, TRBD2 (6 bases). Trimming took off 1 base at V and 4 bases at J, with 10 bases between the two ends. CDR3 size: 15 residues. Germline V CDR1 and CDR2: MNHEY, SVGAGI.

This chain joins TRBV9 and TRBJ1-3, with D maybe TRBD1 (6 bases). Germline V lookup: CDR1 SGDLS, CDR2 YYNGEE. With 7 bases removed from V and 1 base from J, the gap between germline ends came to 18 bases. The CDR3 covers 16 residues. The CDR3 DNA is TGTGCCAGCGATGGAAATCGGGGGCGATCTGGAAACACCATATATTTT. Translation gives CASDGNRGRSGNTIYF.

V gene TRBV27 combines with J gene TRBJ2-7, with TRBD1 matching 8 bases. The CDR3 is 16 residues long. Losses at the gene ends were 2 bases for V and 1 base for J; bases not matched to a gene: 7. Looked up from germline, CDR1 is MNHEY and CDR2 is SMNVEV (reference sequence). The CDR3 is CASSLTQGEPSYEQYF. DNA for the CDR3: TGTGCCAGCAGTTTAACACAGGGGGAACCGTCCTACGAGCAGTACTTC.

CDR3 DNA: TGTGCCAGCAGTGAACAGGGGTCTAGAGAGCCCCAGCATTTT. The encoded protein is CASSEQGSREPQHF. The chain uses TRBV28 and TRBJ1-5; TRBD1 agrees at 7 bases. Germline V CDR1 and CDR2: MDHEN, SYDVKM. This CDR3 spans 14 amino acids. V dropped 5 bases and J dropped 8; count of bases not matched to a gene: 9.

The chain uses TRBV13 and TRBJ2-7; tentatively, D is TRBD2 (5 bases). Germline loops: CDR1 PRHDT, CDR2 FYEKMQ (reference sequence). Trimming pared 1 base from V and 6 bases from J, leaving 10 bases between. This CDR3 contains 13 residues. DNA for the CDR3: TGTGCCAGCAGCTTAGAACTAGAGGTCGAGCAGTACTTC. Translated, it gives CASSLELEVEQYF.

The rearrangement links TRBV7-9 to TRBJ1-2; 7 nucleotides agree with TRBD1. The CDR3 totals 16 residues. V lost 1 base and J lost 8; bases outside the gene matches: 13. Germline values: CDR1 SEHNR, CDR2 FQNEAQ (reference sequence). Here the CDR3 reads CASSLDRQGNLGGYTF. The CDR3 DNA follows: TGTGCCAGCAGCTTAGACCGACAGGGTAATTTGGGCGGCTACACCTTC. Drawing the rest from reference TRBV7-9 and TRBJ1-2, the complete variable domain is DTGVSQNPRHKITKRGQNVTFRCDPISEHNRLYWYRQTLGQGPEFLTYFQNEAQLEKSRLLSDRFSAERPKGSFSTLEIQRTEQGDSAMYLCASSLDRQGNLGGYTFGSGTRLTVV.

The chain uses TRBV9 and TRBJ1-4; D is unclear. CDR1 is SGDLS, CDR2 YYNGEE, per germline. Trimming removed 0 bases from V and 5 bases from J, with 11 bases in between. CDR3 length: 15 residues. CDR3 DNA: TGTGCCAGCAGCGTAGTGGGCTCCCCCAATGAAAAACTGTTTTTT. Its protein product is CASSVVGSPNEKLFF.

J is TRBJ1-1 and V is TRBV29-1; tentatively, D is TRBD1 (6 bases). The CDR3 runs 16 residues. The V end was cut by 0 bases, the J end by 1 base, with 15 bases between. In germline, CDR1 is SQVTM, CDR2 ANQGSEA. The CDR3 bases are TGCAGCGTTGAAGACGCCAAACGGGGGCCGAACACTGAAGCTTTCTTT. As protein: CSVEDAKRGPNTEAFF.

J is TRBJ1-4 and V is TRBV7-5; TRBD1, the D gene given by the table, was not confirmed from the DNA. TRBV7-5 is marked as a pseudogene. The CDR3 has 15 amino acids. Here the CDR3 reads CARSLDLGYREKLFF. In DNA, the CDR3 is TGTGCCAGAAGCTTAGATCTGGGGTACAGGGAAAAACTGTTTTTT.

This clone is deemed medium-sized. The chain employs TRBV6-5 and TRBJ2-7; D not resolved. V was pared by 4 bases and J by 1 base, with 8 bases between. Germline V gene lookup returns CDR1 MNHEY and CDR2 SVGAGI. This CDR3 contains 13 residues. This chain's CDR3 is CASSSVESYEQYF. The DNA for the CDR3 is TGTGCCAGCAGTTCCGTAGAGTCCTACGAGCAGTACTTC.

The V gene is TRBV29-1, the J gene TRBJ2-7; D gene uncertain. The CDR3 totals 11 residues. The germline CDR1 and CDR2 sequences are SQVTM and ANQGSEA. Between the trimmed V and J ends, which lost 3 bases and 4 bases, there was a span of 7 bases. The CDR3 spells CSVDVGYEQYF. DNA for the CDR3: TGCAGCGTTGACGTGGGATACGAGCAGTACTTC.

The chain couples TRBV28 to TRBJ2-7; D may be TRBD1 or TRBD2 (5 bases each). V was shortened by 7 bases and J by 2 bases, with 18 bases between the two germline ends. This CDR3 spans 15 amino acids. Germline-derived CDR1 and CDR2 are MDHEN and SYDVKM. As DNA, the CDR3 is TGTGCCAGCACCAACCCCTGGGACGGAGCCTACGAGCAGTACTTC. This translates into CASTNPWDGAYEQYF.

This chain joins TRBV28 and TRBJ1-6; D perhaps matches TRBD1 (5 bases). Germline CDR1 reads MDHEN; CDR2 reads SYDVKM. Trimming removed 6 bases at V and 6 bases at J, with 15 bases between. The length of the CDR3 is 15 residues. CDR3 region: CASRAGTQSNSPLHF. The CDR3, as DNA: TGTGCCAGCAGGGCCGGGACCCAGTCTAATTCACCCCTCCACTTT.

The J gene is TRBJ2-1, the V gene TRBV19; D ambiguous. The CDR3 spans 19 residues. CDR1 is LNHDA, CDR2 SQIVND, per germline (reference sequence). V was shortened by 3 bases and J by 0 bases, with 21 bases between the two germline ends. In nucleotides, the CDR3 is TGTGCCAGTAGTATGGCGGCAGGCCTTACGTTCAGCTCCTACAATGAGCAGTTCTTC. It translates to CASSMAAGLTFSSYNEQFF.

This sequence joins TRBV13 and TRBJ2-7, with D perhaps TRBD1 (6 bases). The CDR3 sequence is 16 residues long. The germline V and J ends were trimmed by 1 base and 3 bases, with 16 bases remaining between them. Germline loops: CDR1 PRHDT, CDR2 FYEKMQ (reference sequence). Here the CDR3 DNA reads TGTGCCAGCAGCTTAGAGGGCAGGGACATAATCTACGAGCAGTACTTC. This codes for CASSLEGRDIIYEQYF.

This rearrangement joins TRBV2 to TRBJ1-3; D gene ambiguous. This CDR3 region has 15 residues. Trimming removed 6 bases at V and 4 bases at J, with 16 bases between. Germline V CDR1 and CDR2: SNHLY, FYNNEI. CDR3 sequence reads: CASSPTMGGGNTIYF. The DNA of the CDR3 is TGTGCCAGCAGCCCTACTATGGGTGGAGGAAACACCATATATTTT.

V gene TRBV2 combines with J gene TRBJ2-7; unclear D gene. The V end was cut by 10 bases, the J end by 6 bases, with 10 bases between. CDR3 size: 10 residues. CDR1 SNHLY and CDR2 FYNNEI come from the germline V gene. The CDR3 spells CATQSPEQYF. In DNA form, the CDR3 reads TGTGCCACCCAATCCCCCGAGCAGTACTTC.

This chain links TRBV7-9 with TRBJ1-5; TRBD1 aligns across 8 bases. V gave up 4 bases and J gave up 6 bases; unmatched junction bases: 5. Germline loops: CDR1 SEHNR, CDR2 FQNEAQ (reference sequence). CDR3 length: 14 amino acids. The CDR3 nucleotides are TGTGCCAGCAGCTCGTCGACAGGGGCTCAGCCCCAGCATTTT. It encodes CASSSSTGAQPQHF.

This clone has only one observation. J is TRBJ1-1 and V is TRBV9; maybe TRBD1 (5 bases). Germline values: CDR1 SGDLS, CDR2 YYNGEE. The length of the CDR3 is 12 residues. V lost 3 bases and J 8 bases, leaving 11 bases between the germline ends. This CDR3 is CASSGRGGEAFF. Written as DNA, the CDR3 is TGTGCCAGCAGCGGGAGGGGAGGCGAAGCTTTCTTT.

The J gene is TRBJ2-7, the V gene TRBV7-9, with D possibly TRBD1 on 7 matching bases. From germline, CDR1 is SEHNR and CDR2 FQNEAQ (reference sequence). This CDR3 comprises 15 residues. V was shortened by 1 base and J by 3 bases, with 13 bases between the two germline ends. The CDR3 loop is CASSLGAGGIYEQYF. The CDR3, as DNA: TGTGCCAGCAGCTTAGGAGCAGGGGGGATCTACGAGCAGTACTTC.

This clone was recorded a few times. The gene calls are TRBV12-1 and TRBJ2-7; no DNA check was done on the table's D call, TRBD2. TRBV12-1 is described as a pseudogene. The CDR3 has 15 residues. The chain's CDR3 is CATIAQRGLAYEQYF. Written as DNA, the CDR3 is TGTGCCACCATTGCACAGCGGGGGCTAGCCTACGAGCAGTACTTC.

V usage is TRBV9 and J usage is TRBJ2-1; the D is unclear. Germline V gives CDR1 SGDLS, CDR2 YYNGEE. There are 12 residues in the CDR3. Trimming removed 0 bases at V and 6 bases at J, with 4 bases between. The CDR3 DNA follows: TGTGCCAGCAGCGTAGCTATCAATGAGCAGTTCTTC. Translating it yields CASSVAINEQFF.

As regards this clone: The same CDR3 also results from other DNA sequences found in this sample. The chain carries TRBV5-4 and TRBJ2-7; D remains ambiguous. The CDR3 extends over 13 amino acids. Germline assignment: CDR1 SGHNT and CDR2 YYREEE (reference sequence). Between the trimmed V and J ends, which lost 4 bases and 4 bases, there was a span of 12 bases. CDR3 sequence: CASSQEKRYEQYF. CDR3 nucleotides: TGTGCCAGCAGCCAAGAGAAAAGATACGAGCAGTACTTC.

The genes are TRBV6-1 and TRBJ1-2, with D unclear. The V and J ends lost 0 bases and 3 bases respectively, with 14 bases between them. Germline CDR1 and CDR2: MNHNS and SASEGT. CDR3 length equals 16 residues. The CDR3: CASSEATKPGYYGYTF. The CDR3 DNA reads TGTGCCAGCAGTGAAGCGACGAAACCGGGTTACTATGGCTACACCTTC.